This TCR beta chain was retrieved from a study of cytomegalovirus exposure and HLA in healthy donors. A remark on this clone: The antigen is not known.

13 Jbeta primers and 60 Vbeta primers were used for the PCR. Generated by immunoSEQ multiplex PCR, the TCRdb table keeps only in-frame clones and is missing some. The sample includes 140,000 or so clones, 65% to 85% seen only once; the top ten take around 3.2%. The germline V gene has CDR1 SNHLY and CDR2 FYNNEI. There are 14 residues in the CDR3. Trimming removed 7 bases from V and 2 bases from J, with 14 bases in between. Broader study findings: Immune exposure information comprised only CMV serostatus. Reported results showed that the classifier diagnosed cytomegalovirus status with high specificity and sensitivity. V- and J-gene trimming of TCR beta was linked (in a later analysis) to a missense DCLRE1C variant.

The source material was PBMCs. This clonotype was sampled from a male donor in good health and CMV-seronegative. This chain links TRBV2 with TRBJ1-2; D is undetermined. The CDR3 region has the DNA TGTGCCAGCATCGCGGACGGAGGCAACTATGGCTACACCTTC. Translation gives CASIADGGNYGYTF.